These T cell receptor beta chains were read from a single sample in a study of glioma-infiltrating T cells. In TCRdb, the multiplex PCR reads were re-called with MiXCR into one record per CDR3 protein. The sample lists roughly 120,000 distinct CDR3 sequences; roughly 20% were seen once. The sequenced sample was glioma tissue, nonneoplastic brain tissue, or PBMCs (not recorded which). These receptors came from a human donor with low-grade glioma or glioblastoma, undergoing nonglioma brain surgery, or in good health (not recorded which). Both conserved end residues are part of each CDR3. The order of the fields is D gene, clone size, J gene, V gene, CDR3 DNA, CDR3 protein. A D gene is named only where the DNA matches it firmly. The size of a clone is reported for some rows only, either as once, few or many, or as a class for expanded clones.

D: TRBD2
size: NA
J: TRBJ2-7
V: TRBV12-3/TRBV12-4
DNA: TGTGCCAGCAGCCAAGCTCGTGCAAGCGGGAGCTCCTACGAGCGGTACTTC
CDR3: CASSQARASGSSYERYF

D: TRBD2
size: NA
J: TRBJ2-7
V: TRBV9
DNA: TGTGCCAGCAGCGTAAGTAGCGGGCTCTCCTACGAGCAGTACTTC
CDR3: CASSVSSGLSYEQYF

D: NA
size: NA
J: TRBJ1-1
V: TRBV10-3
DNA: TGTGCCATCAGTGAAAGTGGTAGCGGGGTCGACACTGAAGCTTTCTTT
CDR3: CAISESGSGVDTEAFF

D: NA
size: many
J: TRBJ1-4
V: TRBV28
DNA: TGTGCCAGCAGTCCCCACACAAACCGAAATGAAAAACTGTTTTTT
CDR3: CASSPHTNRNEKLFF

D: NA
size: many
J: TRBJ2-7
V: TRBV7-2
DNA: TGTGCCAGCAGCTTAGGAGTTAGCGGTATTCTTTACGAGCAGTACTTC
CDR3: CASSLGVSGILYEQYF

D: NA
size: few
J: TRBJ2-3
V: TRBV4-2
DNA: TGTGCCAGCAGCCAAGATATGGGCGGGACGGGTACGCAGTATTTT
CDR3: CASSQDMGGTGTQYF

D: TRBD2
size: NA
J: TRBJ2-3
V: TRBV7-9
DNA: TGTGCCAGCAGCTCACCAGAGCGGGAGGCCACAGATACGCAGTATTTT
CDR3: CASSSPEREATDTQYF

D: NA
size: many
J: TRBJ2-1
V: TRBV6-2/TRBV6-3
DNA: TGTGCCAGCAGAAACTGGGACACCCTGGGGGTGTTCTTC
CDR3: CASRNWDTLGVFF

D: NA
size: many
J: TRBJ2-7
V: TRBV27
DNA: TGTGCCAGCAGACTTTCAGGGTTCAACGAGCAGTACTTC
CDR3: CASRLSGFNEQYF

D: NA
size: many
J: TRBJ2-7
V: TRBV4-3
DNA: TGCGCCAGCAGCCAAGGGACCCGGAGCTACGAGCAGTACTTC
CDR3: CASSQGTRSYEQYF

D: NA
size: many
J: TRBJ2-3
V: TRBV4-2
DNA: TGTGCCAGCAGCCAACCCCCGGGCAGCGAAGATACGCAGTATTTT
CDR3: CASSQPPGSEDTQYF

D: TRBD2
size: many
J: TRBJ2-1
V: TRBV7-9
DNA: TGTGCCAGCAGCCCCGGACTAGCGGGCCCTTCCTACAATGAGCAGTTCTTC
CDR3: CASSPGLAGPSYNEQFF